The source of this T cell receptor beta chain is a study of STAT3 mutations in large granular lymphocyte leukemia. Across the whole study: Immunosuppressive therapy was given to more than half of T-LGLL patients.

A word on this clone: Its antigen is undetermined.

TCRdb keeps only in-frame clones here, not all; method: immunoSEQ multiplex PCR. The sample consists of 35,000 to 40,000 clones, 70% to 90% of them appearing once. Whole-study findings and limits: Every T-cell large granular lymphocyte leukemia patient had at least one immunodominant TCR beta clonotype.

The CDR3 loop spans 14 amino acids. Trimming took 4 bases from V and 0 from J, leaving 8 bases between them. In germline, CDR1 is SGHRS, CDR2 YFSETQ. J is TRBJ2-1 and V is TRBV5-1; D is unclear. The sample taken for sequencing was PBMCs. The receptor was derived from a human donor with T large granular lymphocyte leukemia. Some clones in this sample may be carry-over from other donors' samples. CDR3 residues: CASSPLPSYNEQFF. CDR3 bases: TGCGCCAGCAGCCCACTGCCCTCCTACAATGAGCAGTTCTTC.